Sequencing of this T cell receptor (beta chain) was carried out in a study of shared clonotypes between healthy human individuals. Notes on the study in general: Memory subsets generally showed smaller estimated richness than naive subsets did.

Only in-frame clones appear in the TCRdb table, and some are missing; sequencing was by immunoSEQ multiplex PCR. The table has around 2.5 million clones, over 85% seen once; the top ten hold about 0.34%. Regarding this clone: The antigen is unknown.

The germline V gene encodes CDR1 LGHNA and CDR2 YSLEER. The CDR3 spans 14 residues. V dropped 2 bases and J dropped 10 bases, with 15 bases sitting between them. CD4+ cells yielded CD45RA+ naive and CD45RA-negative memory subsets. J is TRBJ2-1 and V is TRBV4-3, with a weak D call TRBD2 (6 bases). Sequencing was performed on naive CD4+ T cells from PBMCs. The subset is: CD45RA+ positively selected. This sequence originates from a man aged 18 to 30 in good health. Some clones in this sample may be carry-over from other donors' samples. The CDR3 sequence: CASSQSGVVGEQFF. In DNA, the CDR3 is TGCGCCAGCAGCCAATCGGGGGTTGTGGGGGAGCAGTTCTTC.